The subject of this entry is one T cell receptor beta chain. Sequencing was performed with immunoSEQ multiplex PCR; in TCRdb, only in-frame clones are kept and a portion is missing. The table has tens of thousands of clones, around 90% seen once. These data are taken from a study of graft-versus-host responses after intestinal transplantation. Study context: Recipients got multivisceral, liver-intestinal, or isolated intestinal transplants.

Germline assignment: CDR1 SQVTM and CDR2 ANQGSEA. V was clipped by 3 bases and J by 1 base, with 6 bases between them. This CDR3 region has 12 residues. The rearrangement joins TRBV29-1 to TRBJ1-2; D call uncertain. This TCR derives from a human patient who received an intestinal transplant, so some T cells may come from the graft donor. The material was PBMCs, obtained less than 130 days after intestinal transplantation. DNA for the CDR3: TGCAGCGTTGACAGAATTAACTATGGCTACACCTTC. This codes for CSVDRINYGYTF.